The 14 T cell receptor beta chains listed next were all sequenced from one sample in a study of OX40 agonist ivuxolimab in advanced cancers. TCRdb's table, derived via immunoSEQ multiplex PCR, lists solely in-frame clones and lacks some. The sample consists of about 91,000 clones, 70% to 90% of them appearing once. Sample: CD4+ or CD8+ T cells sorted from blood, taken in a trial of the OX40 agonist ivuxolimab. These TCRs come from an adult with an advanced solid tumor such as melanoma, head and neck, liver or kidney cancer.

As concerns this clone: Compared with germline, one end of the junction differs, possibly owing to a read error. The chain employs TRBV11-3 and TRBJ1-2; 8 bases agree with TRBD1. CDR3 length: 14 residues. CDR1 is SGHNT and CDR2 is YENEEA in the germline V gene. CDR3 nucleotide sequence: TGTGCCAGCAGCCCAAAACAGGGGGACTATGGCTACATCTTC. Translation: CASSPKQGDYGYIF.

The chain recombines TRBV6-1 with TRBJ1-5; D ambiguous. Germline V gene sequence: CDR1 MNHNS, CDR2 SASEGT. V gave up 1 base and J gave up 7 bases, with 8 bases separating them. This CDR3 contains 13 residues. CDR3 loop: CASSEGFWQPQHF. The DNA for the CDR3 is TGTGCCAGCAGTGAAGGTTTTTGGCAGCCCCAGCATTTT.

J is TRBJ2-1 and V is TRBV5-1, with D possibly TRBD2 on 6 matching bases. CDR3 length: 15 amino acids. Germline assignment: CDR1 SGHRS and CDR2 YFSETQ. V was trimmed by 0 bases and J by 2 bases, leaving 9 bases between them. The CDR3 nucleotides read TGCGCCAGCAGCTTGGACGGGAGTACCTACAATGAGCAGTTCTTC. This codes for CASSLDGSTYNEQFF.

As concerns this clone: Other DNA sequences in the sample encode the same CDR3. V usage is TRBV5-1 and J usage is TRBJ2-7; tentatively, D is TRBD1 (6 bases). The germline CDR1 and CDR2 sequences are SGHRS and YFSETQ. The CDR3 has 15 residues. The V end lost 0 bases, the J end lost 0 bases, and 10 bases lay between the germline ends. This CDR3 reads CASSLETGPSYEQYF. CDR3 bases: TGCGCCAGCAGCTTGGAGACAGGCCCCTCCTACGAGCAGTACTTC.

This clone showed up just a few times. V gene TRBV2 combines with J gene TRBJ1-5, with D unresolved. The V gene lost 3 bases and the J gene lost 7 bases, with 13 bases spanning the gap. The CDR3 is 14 amino acids. CDR1 and CDR2 (germline): SNHLY, FYNNEI. The CDR3: CASSDQVNRQPQHF. The CDR3 bases are TGTGCCAGCAGTGATCAGGTTAATAGGCAGCCCCAGCATTTT.

V and J are TRBV27 and TRBJ1-1, with 7 bases that match TRBD1. J lost 0 bases, V lost 5 bases, and 3 bases had no gene match. The germline V gene encodes CDR1 MNHEY and CDR2 SMNVEV (reference sequence). This CDR3 comprises 14 residues. CDR3 nucleotides: TGTGCCAGCAGTCCGACAGGGATGAACACTGAAGCTTTCTTT. It codes for CASSPTGMNTEAFF.

V usage is TRBV2 and J usage is TRBJ2-1, with 10 bases that match TRBD2. Germline CDR1 reads SNHLY; CDR2 reads FYNNEI. The CDR3 has 15 amino acids. The V gene end was trimmed by 4 bases and the J gene end by 3 bases; junction bases not matched to a gene: 3. The CDR3 sequence: CASSVGTSDYNEQFF. DNA of the CDR3: TGTGCCAGCAGTGTCGGGACTAGCGACTACAATGAGCAGTTCTTC.

The chain carries TRBV7-9 and TRBJ2-7, with a possible D match to TRBD1 (6 bases). From germline, CDR1 is SEHNR and CDR2 FQNEAQ (reference sequence). V lost 6 bases, J lost 7 bases, and 13 bases lay in between. The CDR3 has 12 residues. CDR3 region: CASSRDRYEQYF. DNA of the CDR3: TGTGCCAGCAGTCGAGACAGGTATGAGCAGTACTTC.

The V call is TRBV28, the J call TRBJ2-7; 10 bases map to TRBD1. From germline, CDR1 is MDHEN and CDR2 SYDVKM. After removal of 3 bases from V and 4 bases from J, the junction contained 3 bases not matched to a gene. The CDR3 runs 14 residues. CDR3 sequence: CASSLTGGWYEQYF. CDR3 DNA sequence: TGTGCCAGCAGTTTGACAGGGGGCTGGTACGAGCAGTACTTC.

CDR3 DNA sequence: TGTGCCAGCAAGGGTCTGTTGAGCGGCACTGAAGCTTTCTTT. Translating gives CASKGLLSGTEAFF. The chain carries TRBV7-2 and TRBJ1-1; no clear D gene. V lost 7 bases to trimming and J lost 4 bases, with 16 bases between them. The CDR3 is 14 amino acids. Looked up from germline, CDR1 is SGHTA and CDR2 is FQGNSA.

The J gene is TRBJ2-2, the V gene TRBV2; D possibly corresponds to TRBD1 (6 bases). Germline CDR1 SNHLY, CDR2 FYNNEI. V was shortened by 6 bases and J by 5 bases, with 10 bases between the two germline ends. This CDR3 spans 13 amino acids. The CDR3 protein is CASSPQGTGELFF. CDR3 DNA: TGTGCCAGCAGCCCACAGGGAACCGGGGAGCTGTTTTTT.

The rearrangement links TRBV2 to TRBJ1-1; D might be TRBD1 (5 bases). The CDR3 spans 13 residues. V dropped 6 bases and J dropped 4 bases, with 12 bases sitting between them. In germline, CDR1 is SNHLY, CDR2 FYNNEI. CDR3 in amino acids: CASSSDGGTEAFF. DNA of the CDR3: TGTGCCAGCAGCAGCGACGGGGGCACTGAAGCTTTCTTT.

The chain carries TRBV4-1 and TRBJ2-2; 7 nucleotides agree with TRBD2. This CDR3 is built from 16 residues. With V trimmed by 2 bases and J by 7 bases, 10 bases remained unmatched. Germline CDR1 MGHRA, CDR2 YSYEKL. The CDR3 region is CASSQLRGGSGGELFF. The CDR3 nucleotides read TGCGCCAGCAGCCAACTCAGAGGCGGGAGTGGCGGGGAGCTGTTTTTT.

This chain uses TRBV6-6 with TRBJ2-7; the D gene is possibly TRBD1 (6 bases). CDR1 and CDR2 (germline): MNHNY, SVGAGI (reference sequence). Trimming took 0 bases from V and 3 from J, leaving 12 bases between them. CDR3 size: 15 residues. As DNA, the CDR3 is TGTGCCAGCAGTTACTCGGGACAAGTAGACTACGAGCAGTACTTC. Its translation is CASSYSGQVDYEQYF.